This T cell receptor beta chain was observed in a study of blood T cell repertoires in COVID-19. TCRdb's table, derived via immunoSEQ multiplex PCR, lists solely in-frame clones and lacks some. In the table there are more than 150,000 clones, approximately 88% of which are singletons. Recruits, aged 18 to 89 years, lived in about two dozen US areas. In assigning cohorts, the study relied on participant-reported clinical history. The source is a woman aged 55-69 years who had recovered from COVID-19. Sequenced: PBMCs or T cells enriched from blood (not recorded which).

The CDR3 sequence is CASSRETGGGQPQHF. The CDR3 DNA reads TGTGCCAGCAGCCGAGAGACAGGGGGGGGTCAGCCCCAGCATTTT. The chain joins TRBV21-1 to TRBJ1-5; the table's D call, TRBD1, has no DNA check behind it. TRBV21-1 is shown as a pseudogene. The CDR3 spans 15 residues.